This T cell receptor (beta chain) was sequenced in a study of spatial heterogeneity in lung cancer. Study summary: Matched bulk RNA-seq yielded a T cell transcriptional module score. Counts of TCR transcripts in tumor regions correlated strongly with that score. Study findings and constraints: Tumor mutation count correlated with how many alpha and beta TCRs expanded intratumorally.

This clonotype was detected only a few times. Its antigen is still unknown. Its ends do not fully match the called genes, so a read error is possible. The CDR3 has 15 amino acids. The germline CDR1 and CDR2 sequences are MNHNY and SVGAGI (reference sequence). Every individual TCR cDNA molecule carried its own unique molecular identifier, which allowed correction of PCR and sequencing errors. Each CDR3 protein gets one entry after TCRdb re-called the 5' RACE reads with MiXCR. The table shows about 18,000 distinct CDR3 sequences, with more than 6.5% occurring only once. The time point is: sample taken at primary tumor resection.

The chain couples TRBV6-6 to TRBJ1-1; TRBD1 matches at 8 bases. The source of this sequence is a female donor with early-stage non-small cell lung cancer. The input for sequencing was lung tumor tissue, taken at surgery. This chain's CDR3 is CVSSYPGQGLTEAFF. DNA of the CDR3: TGTGTCAGCAGTTACCCCGGACAGGGCCTCACTGAAGCTTTCTTT.